This T cell receptor beta chain was documented in a study of shared clonotypes between healthy human individuals. Study at large: For every donor, three CD4 naive, three CD4 memory, two CD8 naive and one CD8 memory plates were used.

General study results and limits: Rarefaction gave evidence that sorted-subset sequencing remained incomplete despite large depth. Generation probabilities were higher for clonotypes shared across all four sorted-subset donors than for unshared ones.

TCRdb's copy holds only in-frame clones and misses some; the assay was immunoSEQ multiplex PCR. Among roughly 1,000,000 clones listed, around three quarters were seen once. A CD45RA-negative memory subset and a CD45RA+ naive subset were separated from the CD4+ cells. As to this clone: Its antigen remains unknown.

Sequenced input: memory CD4+ T cells from PBMCs. The sample's subset: CD45RA-negative fraction. This TCR was recovered from a man between 18 and 29 years old in good health. Some clones in this sample may be carry-over from other donors' samples.

The CDR3 protein is CASSPSRQLTDTQYF. The CDR3 DNA follows: TGTGCCAGCAGCCCATCTAGGCAGCTCACAGATACGCAGTATTTT. The chain has TRBV7-2 and TRBJ2-3; D not resolved. Trimming pared 5 bases from V and 2 bases from J, leaving 14 bases between. This CDR3 has 15 residues. Germline V gene lookup returns CDR1 SGHTA and CDR2 FQGNSA.